This TCR beta chain comes out of a study of shared clonotypes between healthy human individuals. Overall study findings and caveats: What naive subsets generally showed was a larger estimated richness than memory subsets showed. Measured sharing among donors was expected to vary with sequencing depth.

Every immunoSEQ plate was one replicate of a subset's evenly spread DNA. Clones were read by immunoSEQ multiplex PCR, and TCRdb kept only the in-frame ones, dropping some. This table has 2 million to 3 million clones, 93% appearing once. On this clone itself: Its cognate antigen is unknown.

The length of the CDR3 is 17 residues. Germline values: CDR1 SGHKS, CDR2 YYEKEE (reference sequence). The V gene lost 0 bases and the J gene lost 2 bases, with 12 bases spanning the gap. This clonotype was sampled from a man aged 18 to 30 in good health. Some clones in this sample may be carry-over from other donors' samples. Specimen: naive CD4+ T cells from PBMCs. The subset was: CD45RA+ positively selected. V and J are TRBV5-5 and TRBJ2-6; maybe TRBD1 (5 bases). This CDR3 is CASSLDSGRAGANVLTF. The CDR3 bases are TGTGCCAGCAGCTTGGATTCCGGCAGGGCTGGGGCCAACGTCCTGACTTTC.